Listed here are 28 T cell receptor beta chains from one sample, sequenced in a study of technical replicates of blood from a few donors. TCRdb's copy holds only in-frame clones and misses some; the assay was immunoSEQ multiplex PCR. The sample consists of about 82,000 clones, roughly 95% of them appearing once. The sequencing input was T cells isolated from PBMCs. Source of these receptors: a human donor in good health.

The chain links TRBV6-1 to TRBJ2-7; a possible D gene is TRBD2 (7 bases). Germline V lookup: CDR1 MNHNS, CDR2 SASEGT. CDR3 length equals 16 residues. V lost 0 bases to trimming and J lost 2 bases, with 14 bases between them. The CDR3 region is CASSEASGGITYEQYF. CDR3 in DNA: TGTGCCAGCAGTGAAGCTTCGGGGGGCATCACCTACGAGCAGTACTTC.

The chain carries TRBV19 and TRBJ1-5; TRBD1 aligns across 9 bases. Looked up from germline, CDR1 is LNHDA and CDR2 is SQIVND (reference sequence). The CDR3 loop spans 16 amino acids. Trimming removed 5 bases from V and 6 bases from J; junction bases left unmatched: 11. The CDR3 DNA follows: TGTGCCAGTAGTTCCATGGGACAGGGCTTTTTTCAGCCCCAGCATTTT. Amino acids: CASSSMGQGFFQPQHF.

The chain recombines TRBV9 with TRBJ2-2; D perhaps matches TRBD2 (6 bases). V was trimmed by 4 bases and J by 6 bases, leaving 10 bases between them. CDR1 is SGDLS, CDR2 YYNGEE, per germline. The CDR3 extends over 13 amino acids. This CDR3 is CASSPTSPGELFF. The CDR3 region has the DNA TGTGCCAGCAGCCCGACTAGTCCCGGGGAGCTGTTTTTT.

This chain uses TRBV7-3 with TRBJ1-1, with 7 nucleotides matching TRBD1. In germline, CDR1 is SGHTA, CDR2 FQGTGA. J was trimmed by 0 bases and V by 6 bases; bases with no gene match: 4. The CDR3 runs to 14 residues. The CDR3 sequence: CASRWGQLNTEAFF. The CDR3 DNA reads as TGTGCCAGCAGGTGGGGACAGCTGAACACTGAAGCTTTCTTT.

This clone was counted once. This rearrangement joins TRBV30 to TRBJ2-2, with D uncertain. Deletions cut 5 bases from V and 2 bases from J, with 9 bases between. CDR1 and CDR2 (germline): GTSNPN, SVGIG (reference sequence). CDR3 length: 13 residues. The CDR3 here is CAWALQNTGELFF. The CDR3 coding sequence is TGTGCCTGGGCACTACAAAACACCGGGGAGCTGTTTTTT.

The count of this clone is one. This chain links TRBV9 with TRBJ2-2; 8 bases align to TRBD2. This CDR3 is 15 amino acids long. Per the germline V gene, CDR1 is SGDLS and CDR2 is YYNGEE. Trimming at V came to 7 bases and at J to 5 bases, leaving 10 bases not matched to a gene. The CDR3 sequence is CASDKSGSRTGELFF. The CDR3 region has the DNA TGTGCCAGCGATAAAAGCGGGAGTAGGACCGGGGAGCTGTTTTTT.

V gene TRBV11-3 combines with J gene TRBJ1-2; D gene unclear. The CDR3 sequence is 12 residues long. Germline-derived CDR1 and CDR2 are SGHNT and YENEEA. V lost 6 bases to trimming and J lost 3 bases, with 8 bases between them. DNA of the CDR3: TGTGCCAGCAGTCGCGGGGACTATGGCTACACCTTC. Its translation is CASSRGDYGYTF. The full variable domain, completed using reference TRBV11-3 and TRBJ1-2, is EAGVVQSPRYKIIEKKQPVAFWCNPISGHNTLYWYLQNLGQGPELLIRYENEEAVDDSQLPKDRFSAERLKGVDSTLKIQPAELGDSAVYLCASSRGDYGYTFGSGTRLTVV.

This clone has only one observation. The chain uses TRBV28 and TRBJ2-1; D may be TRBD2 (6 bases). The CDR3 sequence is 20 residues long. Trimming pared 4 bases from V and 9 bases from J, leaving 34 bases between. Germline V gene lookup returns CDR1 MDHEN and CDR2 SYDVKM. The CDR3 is CASSSPRGVSVAEGAPEQFF. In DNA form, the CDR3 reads TGTGCCAGCAGTTCCCCAAGGGGCGTAAGTGTAGCGGAAGGTGCACCTGAGCAGTTCTTC. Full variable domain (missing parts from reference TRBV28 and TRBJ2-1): DVKVTQSSRYLVKRTGEKVFLECVQDMDHENMFWYRQDPGLGLRLIYFSYDVKMKEKGDIPEGYSVSREKKERFSLILESASTNQTSMYLCASSSPRGVSVAEGAPEQFFGPGTRLTVL.

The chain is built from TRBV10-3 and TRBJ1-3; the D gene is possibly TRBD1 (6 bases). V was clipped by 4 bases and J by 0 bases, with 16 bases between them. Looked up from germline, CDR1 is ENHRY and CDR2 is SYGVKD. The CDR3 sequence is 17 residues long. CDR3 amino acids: CAISARRTDNSGNTIYF. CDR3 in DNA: TGTGCCATCAGTGCGAGAAGGACAGATAACTCTGGAAACACCATATATTTT.

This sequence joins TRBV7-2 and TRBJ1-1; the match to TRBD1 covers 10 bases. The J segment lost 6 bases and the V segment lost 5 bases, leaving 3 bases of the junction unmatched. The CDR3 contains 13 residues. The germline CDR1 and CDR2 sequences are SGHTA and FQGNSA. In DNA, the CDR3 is TGTGCCAGCAGCCCGGGACAGGGGTCTGAAGCTTTCTTT. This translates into CASSPGQGSEAFF.

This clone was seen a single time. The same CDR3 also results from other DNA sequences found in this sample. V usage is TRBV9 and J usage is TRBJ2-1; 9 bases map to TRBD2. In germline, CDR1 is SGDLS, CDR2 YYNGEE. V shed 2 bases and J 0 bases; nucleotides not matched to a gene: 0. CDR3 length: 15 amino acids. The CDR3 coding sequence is TGTGCCAGCAGCGTTAGCGGGAGCTCCTACAATGAGCAGTTCTTC. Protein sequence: CASSVSGSSYNEQFF.

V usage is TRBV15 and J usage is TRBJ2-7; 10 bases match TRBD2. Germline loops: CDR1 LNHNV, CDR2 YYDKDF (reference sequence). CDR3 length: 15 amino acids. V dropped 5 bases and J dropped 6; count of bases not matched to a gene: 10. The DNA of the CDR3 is TGTGCCACCAGCGTAGCGGGAGGCCCGACTGCCGAGCAGTACTTC. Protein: CATSVAGGPTAEQYF.

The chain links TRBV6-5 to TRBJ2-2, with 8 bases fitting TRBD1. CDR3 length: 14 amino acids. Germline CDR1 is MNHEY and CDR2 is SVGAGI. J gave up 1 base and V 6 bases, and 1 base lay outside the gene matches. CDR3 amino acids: CASRGQGNTGELFF. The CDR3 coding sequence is TGTGCCAGCAGAGGACAGGGGAACACCGGGGAGCTGTTTTTT.

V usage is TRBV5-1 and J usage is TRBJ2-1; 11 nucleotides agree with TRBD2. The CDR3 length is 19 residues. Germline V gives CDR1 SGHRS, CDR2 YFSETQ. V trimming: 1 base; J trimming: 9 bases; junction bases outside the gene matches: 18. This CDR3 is CASSLPNGAIAGGPGEQFF. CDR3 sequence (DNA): TGCGCCAGCAGCTTGCCAAACGGGGCCATAGCGGGAGGGCCGGGTGAGCAGTTCTTC.

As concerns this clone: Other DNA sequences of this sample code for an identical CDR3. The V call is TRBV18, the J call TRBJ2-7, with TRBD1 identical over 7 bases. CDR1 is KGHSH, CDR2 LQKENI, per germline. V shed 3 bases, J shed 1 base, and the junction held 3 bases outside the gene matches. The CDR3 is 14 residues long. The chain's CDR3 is CASSPPGQSYEQYF. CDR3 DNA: TGTGCCAGCTCACCGCCGGGACAGTCCTACGAGCAGTACTTC. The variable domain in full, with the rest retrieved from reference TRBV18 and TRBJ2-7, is NAGVMQNPRHLVRRRGQEARLRCSPMKGHSHVYWYRQLPEEGLKFMVYLQKENIIDESGMPKERFSAEFPKEGPSILRIQQVVRGDSAAYFCASSPPGQSYEQYFGPGTRLTVT.

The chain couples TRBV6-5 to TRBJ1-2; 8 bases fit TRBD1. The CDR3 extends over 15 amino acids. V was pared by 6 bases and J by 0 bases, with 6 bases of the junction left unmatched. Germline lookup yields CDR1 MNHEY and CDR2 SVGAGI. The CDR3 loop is CASSKGQAANYGYTF. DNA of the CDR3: TGTGCCAGCAGCAAGGGACAGGCGGCTAACTATGGCTACACCTTC.

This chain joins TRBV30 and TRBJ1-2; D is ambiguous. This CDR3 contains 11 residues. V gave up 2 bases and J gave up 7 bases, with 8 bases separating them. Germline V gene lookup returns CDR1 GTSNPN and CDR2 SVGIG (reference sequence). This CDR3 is CAWSIAGGYTF. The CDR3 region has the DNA TGTGCCTGGAGTATAGCGGGTGGCTACACCTTC.

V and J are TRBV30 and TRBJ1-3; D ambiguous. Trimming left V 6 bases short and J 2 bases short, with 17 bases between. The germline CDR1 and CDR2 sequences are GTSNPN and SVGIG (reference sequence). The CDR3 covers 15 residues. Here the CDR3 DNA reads TGTGCCTGCTACAGTCCGCGAACAGCTGGAAACACCATATATTTT. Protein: CACYSPRTAGNTIYF.

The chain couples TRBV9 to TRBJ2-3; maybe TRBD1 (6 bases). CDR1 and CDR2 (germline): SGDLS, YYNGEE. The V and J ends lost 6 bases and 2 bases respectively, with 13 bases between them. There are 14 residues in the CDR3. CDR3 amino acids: CASTTGFITDTQYF. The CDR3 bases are TGTGCCAGCACCACAGGGTTTATCACAGATACGCAGTATTTT.

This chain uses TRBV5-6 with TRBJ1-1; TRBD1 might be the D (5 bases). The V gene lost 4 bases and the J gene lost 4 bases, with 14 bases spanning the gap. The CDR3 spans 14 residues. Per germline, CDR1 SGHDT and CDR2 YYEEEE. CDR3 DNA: TGTGCCAGCAGCCCGGGAGACAGATCCACTGAAGCTTTCTTT. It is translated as CASSPGDRSTEAFF.

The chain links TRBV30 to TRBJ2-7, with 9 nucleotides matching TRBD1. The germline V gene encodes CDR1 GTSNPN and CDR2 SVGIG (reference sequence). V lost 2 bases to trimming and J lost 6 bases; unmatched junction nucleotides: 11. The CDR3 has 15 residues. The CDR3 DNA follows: TGTGCCTGGAGTACACTACAGGGGGCGACCGGCGAGCAGTACTTC. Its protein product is CAWSTLQGATGEQYF.

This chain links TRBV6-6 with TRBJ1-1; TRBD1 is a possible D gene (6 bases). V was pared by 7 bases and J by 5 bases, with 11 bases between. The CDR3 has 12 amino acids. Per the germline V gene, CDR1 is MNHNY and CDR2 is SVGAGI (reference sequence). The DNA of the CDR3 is TGTGCCAGCAACCTACAGGGAACTGAAGCTTTCTTT. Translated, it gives CASNLQGTEAFF.

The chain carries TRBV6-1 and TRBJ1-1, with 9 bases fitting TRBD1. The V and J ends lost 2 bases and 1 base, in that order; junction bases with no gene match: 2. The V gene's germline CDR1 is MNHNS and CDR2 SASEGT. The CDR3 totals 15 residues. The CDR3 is CASSEPGQGNTEAFF. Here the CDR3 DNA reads TGTGCCAGCAGTGAACCGGGACAGGGGAACACTGAAGCTTTCTTT.

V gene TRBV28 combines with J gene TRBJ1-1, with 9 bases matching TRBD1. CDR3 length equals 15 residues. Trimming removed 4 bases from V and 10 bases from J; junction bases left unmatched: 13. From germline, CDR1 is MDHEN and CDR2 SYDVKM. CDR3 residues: CASSSRGTGGVGAFF. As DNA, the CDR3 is TGTGCCAGCAGTTCCCGGGGCACAGGGGGCGTAGGAGCTTTCTTT.

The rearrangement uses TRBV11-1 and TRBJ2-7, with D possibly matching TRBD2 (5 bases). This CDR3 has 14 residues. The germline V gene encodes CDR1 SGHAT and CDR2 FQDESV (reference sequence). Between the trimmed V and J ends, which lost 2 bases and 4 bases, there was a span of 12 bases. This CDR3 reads CASSLFAGRYEQYF. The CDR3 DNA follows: TGTGCCAGCAGCTTATTTGCGGGCAGATACGAGCAGTACTTC.

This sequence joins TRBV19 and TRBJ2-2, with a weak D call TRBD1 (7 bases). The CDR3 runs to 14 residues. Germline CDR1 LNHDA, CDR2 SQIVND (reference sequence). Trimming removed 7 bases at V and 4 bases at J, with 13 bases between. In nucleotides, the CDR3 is TGTGCCAGTAAGGAGGGGGCAAGCACCGGGGAGCTGTTTTTT. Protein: CASKEGASTGELFF. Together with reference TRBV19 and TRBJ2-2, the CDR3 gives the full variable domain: DGGITQSPKYLFRKEGQNVTLSCEQNLNHDAMYWYRQDPGQGLRLIYYSQIVNDFQKGDIAEGYSVSREKKESFPLTVTSAQKNPTAFYLCASKEGASTGELFFGEGSRLTVL.

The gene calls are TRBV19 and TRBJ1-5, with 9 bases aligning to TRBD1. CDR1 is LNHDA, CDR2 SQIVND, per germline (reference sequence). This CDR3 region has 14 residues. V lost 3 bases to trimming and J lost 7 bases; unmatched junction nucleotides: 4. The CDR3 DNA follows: TGTGCCAGTAGTATCCGGGACAGGGACCAGCCCCAGCATTTT. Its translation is CASSIRDRDQPQHF.

The CDR3 is CASSLQGSNYGYTF. CDR3 DNA sequence: TGTGCCAGCAGCTTGCAGGGTTCTAACTATGGCTACACCTTC. The rearrangement uses TRBV5-6 and TRBJ1-2, with D perhaps matching TRBD1 (5 bases). Germline V gene lookup returns CDR1 SGHDT and CDR2 YYEEEE. This CDR3 comprises 14 residues. V was trimmed by 1 base and J by 0 bases, leaving 7 bases between them.